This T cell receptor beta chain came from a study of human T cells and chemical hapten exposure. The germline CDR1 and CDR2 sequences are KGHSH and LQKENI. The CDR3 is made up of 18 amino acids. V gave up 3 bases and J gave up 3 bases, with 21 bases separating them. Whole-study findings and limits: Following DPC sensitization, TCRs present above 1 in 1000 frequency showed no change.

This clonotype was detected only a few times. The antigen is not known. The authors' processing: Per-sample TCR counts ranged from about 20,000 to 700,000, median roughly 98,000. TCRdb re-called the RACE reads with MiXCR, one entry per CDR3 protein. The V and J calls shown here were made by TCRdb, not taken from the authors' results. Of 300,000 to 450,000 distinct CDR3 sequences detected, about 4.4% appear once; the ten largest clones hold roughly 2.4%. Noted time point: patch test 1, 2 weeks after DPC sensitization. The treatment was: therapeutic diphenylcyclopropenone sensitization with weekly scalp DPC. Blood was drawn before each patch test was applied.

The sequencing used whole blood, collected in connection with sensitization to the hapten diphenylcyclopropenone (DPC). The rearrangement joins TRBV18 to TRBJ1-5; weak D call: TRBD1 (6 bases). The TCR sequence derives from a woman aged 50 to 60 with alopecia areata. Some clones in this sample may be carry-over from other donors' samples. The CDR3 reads CASSPVSQGAGDNQPQHF. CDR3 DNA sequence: TGTGCCAGCTCACCCGTATCTCAAGGGGCAGGGGACAATCAGCCCCAGCATTTT.